These T cell receptor beta chains were read from a single sample in a study of T cell repertoires in cytomegalovirus infection. Their cognate antigens are unknown. TCRdb fed the reads into MiXCR, producing one record per CDR3 protein. The sample has about 500,000 distinct CDR3 sequences; roughly 34% are singletons. The material was cultured PBMCs, obtained from culture after CMV antigen stimulation. The source is a human donor in good health (CMV status not recorded). Some clones in this sample may be carry-over from other donors' samples. Each CDR3 is given without its conserved first and last residue. Fields, in order: CDR3 protein, J gene, clone size, V gene. Where a row states a size, it is once, few, many or the class of an expanded clone; other rows omit it.

CDR3: ASTGQGFDGYT
J: TRBJ1-2
size: .
V: TRBV6-2/TRBV6-3

CDR3: SVTGHLRGTDTQY
J: TRBJ2-3
size: .
V: TRBV29-1

CDR3: ASSLAGTENTEAF
J: TRBJ1-1
size: many
V: TRBV7-2

CDR3: ASRQSGREQF
J: TRBJ2-1
size: .
V: TRBV7-6

CDR3: ASSTTGTSISHEQY
J: TRBJ2-7
size: .
V: TRBV27

CDR3: ASSRLAGVTDTQY
J: TRBJ2-3
size: few
V: TRBV6-1

CDR3: ASSLDGTEETQY
J: TRBJ2-5
size: .
V: TRBV7-6

CDR3: ASSIMTSGRGDTQY
J: TRBJ2-3
size: few
V: TRBV7-6

CDR3: ASSPLTGIESGANVLT
J: TRBJ2-6
size: .
V: TRBV12-3/TRBV12-4

CDR3: ASSNGQGWHEQY
J: TRBJ2-7
size: .
V: TRBV5-1

CDR3: ASSYKPNIYEQY
J: TRBJ2-7
size: .
V: TRBV6-2/TRBV6-3

CDR3: ASSSTGDYQPQH
J: TRBJ1-5
size: many
V: TRBV7-9

CDR3: ASRRLAGGDTGELF
J: TRBJ2-2
size: .
V: TRBV27

CDR3: ASSPDPTRGPYNEQF
J: TRBJ2-1
size: .
V: TRBV7-6

CDR3: ASSLGRGQPQH
J: TRBJ1-5
size: few
V: TRBV7-2

CDR3: ASSSQTGSSTGGTEAF
J: TRBJ1-1
size: few
V: TRBV12-3/TRBV12-4

CDR3: AIRTPAGGNNEQF
J: TRBJ2-1
size: .
V: TRBV10-3

CDR3: ASSLAVGDTQY
J: TRBJ2-3
size: .
V: TRBV6-5

CDR3: ASSGTQTASSYNSPLH
J: TRBJ1-6
size: .
V: TRBV2

CDR3: ASRPGQGATGTQY
J: TRBJ2-5
size: .
V: TRBV27

CDR3: ASSTIGRGYNEQF
J: TRBJ2-1
size: many
V: TRBV12-3/TRBV12-4

CDR3: ASSLDLKDTQY
J: TRBJ2-3
size: many
V: TRBV7-6

CDR3: ASSPVTPARF
J: TRBJ2-1
size: few
V: TRBV7-2

CDR3: ASSQDDTQY
J: TRBJ2-3
size: few
V: TRBV4-3

CDR3: SVAGQVRDNEQF
J: TRBJ2-1
size: few
V: TRBV29-1

CDR3: SVSRADGYT
J: TRBJ1-2
size: .
V: TRBV20-1

CDR3: ASSRWGPDTQY
J: TRBJ2-3
size: few
V: TRBV27

CDR3: ASSLGTYYQPQH
J: TRBJ1-5
size: few
V: TRBV28